This T cell receptor (beta chain) originates from a study of T cell changes during pregnancy in multiple sclerosis. CDR3 length: 13 amino acids. V dropped 4 bases and J dropped 3 bases, with 10 bases sitting between them. Germline V gene lookup returns CDR1 MNHNY and CDR2 SVGAGI (reference sequence). Libraries were prepared by immunoSEQ multiplex PCR; TCRdb keeps only in-frame clonotypes and omits some of them. The table records around 30,000 clones, 90% of them present only once. The chain is built from TRBV6-6 and TRBJ2-7; maybe TRBD1 (6 bases). The clonotype comes from a female donor in good health, enrolled as a control in a pregnancy study. The sequencing used CD4+ T cells from peripheral blood mononuclear cells, collected in the third trimester of pregnancy. The CDR3 loop is CASSFRQDYEQYF. CDR3 bases: TGTGCCAGCAGTTTTCGACAGGACTACGAGCAGTACTTC.